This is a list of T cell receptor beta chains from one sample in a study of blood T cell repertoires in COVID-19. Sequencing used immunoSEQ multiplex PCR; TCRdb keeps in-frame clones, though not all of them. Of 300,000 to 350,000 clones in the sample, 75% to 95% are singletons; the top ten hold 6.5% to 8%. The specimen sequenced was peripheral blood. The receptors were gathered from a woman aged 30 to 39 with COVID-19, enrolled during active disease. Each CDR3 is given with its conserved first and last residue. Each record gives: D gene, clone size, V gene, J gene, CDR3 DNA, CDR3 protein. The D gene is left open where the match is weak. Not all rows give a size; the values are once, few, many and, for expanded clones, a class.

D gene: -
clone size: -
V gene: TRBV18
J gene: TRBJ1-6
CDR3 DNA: TGTGCCAGCTCACCCTCGGCGGGGAAAAATTCACCCCTCCACTTT
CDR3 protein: CASSPSAGKNSPLHF

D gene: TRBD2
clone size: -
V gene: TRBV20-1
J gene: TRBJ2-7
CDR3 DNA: TGCAGTGCTAGTTCCGATAGCGGGAGTAACGAGCAGTACTTC
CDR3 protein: CSASSDSGSNEQYF

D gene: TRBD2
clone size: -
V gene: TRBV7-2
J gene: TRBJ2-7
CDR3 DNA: TGTGCCAGCAGCTTAGCGGCGGGAGGGGACGAGCAGTACTTC
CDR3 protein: CASSLAAGGDEQYF

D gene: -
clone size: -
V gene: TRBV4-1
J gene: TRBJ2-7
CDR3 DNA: TGCGCCAGCAGCCAAGGTGTACCAGGGCTGAGCTACGAGCAGTACTTC
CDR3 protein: CASSQGVPGLSYEQYF

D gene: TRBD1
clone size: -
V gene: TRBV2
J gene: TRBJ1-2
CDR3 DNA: TGTGCCGGGGGACAGAGATTAAGCGCCTATGGCTACACCTTC
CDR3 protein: CAGGQRLSAYGYTF

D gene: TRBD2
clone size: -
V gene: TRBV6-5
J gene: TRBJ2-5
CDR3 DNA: TGTGCCAGCAGTCCCGGGACTAGCAGAGAGACCCAGTACTTC
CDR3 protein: CASSPGTSRETQYF

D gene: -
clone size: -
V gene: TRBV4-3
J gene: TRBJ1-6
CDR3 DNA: TGCGCCAGCAGCCAAGAGTCGGAGAGCTCCTATAATTCACCCCTCCACTTT
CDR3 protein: CASSQESESSYNSPLHF

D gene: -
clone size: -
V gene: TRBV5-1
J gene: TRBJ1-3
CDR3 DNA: TGCGCCAGCAGCGACGGGACATATGGAAACACCATATATTTT
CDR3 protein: CASSDGTYGNTIYF

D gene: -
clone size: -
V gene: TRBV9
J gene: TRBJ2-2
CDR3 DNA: TGTGCCAGCAGCGCGAGGAACAGGGCGAACACCGGGGAGCTGTTTTTT
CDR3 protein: CASSARNRANTGELFF

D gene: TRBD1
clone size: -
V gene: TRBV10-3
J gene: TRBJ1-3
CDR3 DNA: TGTGCCATCAGTCGAACCGGGACAGGCGGAAACACCATATATTTT
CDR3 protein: CAISRTGTGGNTIYF

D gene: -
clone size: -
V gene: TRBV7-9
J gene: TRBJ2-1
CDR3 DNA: TGTGCCAGCAGCTTAGAATCAAATGAGCAGTTCTTC
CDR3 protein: CASSLESNEQFF

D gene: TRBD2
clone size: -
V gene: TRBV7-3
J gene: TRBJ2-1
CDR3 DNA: TGTGCCAGCAGCTTAGCGGGAGAGCATAATGAGCAGTTCTTC
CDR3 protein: CASSLAGEHNEQFF

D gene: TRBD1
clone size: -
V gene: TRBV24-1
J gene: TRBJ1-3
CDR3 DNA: TGTGCCACCAGTGGGACAGGGTCGGGAAACACCATATATTTT
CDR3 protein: CATSGTGSGNTIYF

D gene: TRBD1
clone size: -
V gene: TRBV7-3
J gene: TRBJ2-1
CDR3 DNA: TGTGCCAGCAGCGCGGGACAGGGGAACAACAATGAGCAGTTCTTC
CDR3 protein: CASSAGQGNNNEQFF

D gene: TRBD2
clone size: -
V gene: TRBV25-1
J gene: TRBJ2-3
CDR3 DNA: TGTGCCAGCACTAGCGGGAGGGGTACAGATACGCAGTATTTT
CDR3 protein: CASTSGRGTDTQYF

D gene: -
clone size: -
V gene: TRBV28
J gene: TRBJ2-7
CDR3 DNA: TGTGCCAGCACCCGCGGTCGCGAGCAGTACTTC
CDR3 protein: CASTRGREQYF

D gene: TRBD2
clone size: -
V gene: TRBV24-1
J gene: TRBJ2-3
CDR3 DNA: TGTGCCACCAGTGATTCCCTTAGCGGGAGGACAGATACGCAGTATTTT
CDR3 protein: CATSDSLSGRTDTQYF

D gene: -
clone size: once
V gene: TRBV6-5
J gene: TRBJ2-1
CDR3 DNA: TGTGCCAGCAGCTTCGGTCTGGGCCCCTACAATGAGCAGTTCTTC
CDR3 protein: CASSFGLGPYNEQFF

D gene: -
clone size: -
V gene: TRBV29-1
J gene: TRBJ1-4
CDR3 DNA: TGCAGCGCCGACGGCGGGGGAACTAATGAAAAACTGTTTTTT
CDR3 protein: CSADGGGTNEKLFF

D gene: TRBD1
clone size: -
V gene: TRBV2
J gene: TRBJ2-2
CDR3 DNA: TGTGCCAGCAGCGGACAGGGGATAGCGAACACCGGGGAGCTGTTTTTT
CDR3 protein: CASSGQGIANTGELFF

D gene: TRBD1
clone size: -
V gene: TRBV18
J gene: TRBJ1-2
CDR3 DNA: TGTGCCAGCTCACCGGGACAGGGGATGGGCTATGGCTACACCTTC
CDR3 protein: CASSPGQGMGYGYTF

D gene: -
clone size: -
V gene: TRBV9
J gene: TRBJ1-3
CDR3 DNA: TGTGCCAGCAGCGTAGCTACGTCTTATGGAAACACCATATATTTT
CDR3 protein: CASSVATSYGNTIYF

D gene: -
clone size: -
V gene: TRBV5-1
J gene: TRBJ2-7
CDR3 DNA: TGCGCCAGCAGCGAGGGTCGATACGAGCAGTACTTC
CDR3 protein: CASSEGRYEQYF

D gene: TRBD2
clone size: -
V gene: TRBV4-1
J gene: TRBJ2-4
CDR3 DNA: TGCGCCAGCAGCCAAGCTGCGGGAGGGGCCAAAAACATTCAGTACTTC
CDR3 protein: CASSQAAGGAKNIQYF

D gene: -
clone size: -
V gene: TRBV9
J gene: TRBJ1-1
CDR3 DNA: TGTGCCAGCAGCCAAGGCGGGTCCCAGAACACTGAAGCTTTCTTT
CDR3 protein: CASSQGGSQNTEAFF

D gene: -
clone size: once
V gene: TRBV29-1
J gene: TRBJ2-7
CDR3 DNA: TGCAGCGTTCTGGCCGACTACGAGCAGTACTTC
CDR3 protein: CSVLADYEQYF

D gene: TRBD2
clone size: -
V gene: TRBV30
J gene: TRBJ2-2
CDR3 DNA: TGTGCCTGGAGTCTCGGACTAGCGGGTCACACCGGGGAGCTGTTTTTT
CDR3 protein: CAWSLGLAGHTGELFF

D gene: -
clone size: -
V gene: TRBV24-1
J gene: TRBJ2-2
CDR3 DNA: TGTGCCACCAGTGATTCCGGTATTGCCACCGGGGAGCTGTTTTTT
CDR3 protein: CATSDSGIATGELFF

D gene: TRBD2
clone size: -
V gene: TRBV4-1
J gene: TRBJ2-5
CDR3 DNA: TGCGCCAGCAGCCAAGATAGGGACTCGGGAGGAGAGACCCAGTACTTC
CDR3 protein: CASSQDRDSGGETQYF

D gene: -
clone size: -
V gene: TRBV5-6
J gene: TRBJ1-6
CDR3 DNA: TGTGCCAGCAGCCCCGACAGGAGCTCCTATAATTCACCCCTCCACTTT
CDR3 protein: CASSPDRSSYNSPLHF

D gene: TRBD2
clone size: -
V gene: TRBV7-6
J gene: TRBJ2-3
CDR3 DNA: TGTGCCAGCAGCTTAGTTAGCGGGAGTGAGTATACGCAGTATTTT
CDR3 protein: CASSLVSGSEYTQYF

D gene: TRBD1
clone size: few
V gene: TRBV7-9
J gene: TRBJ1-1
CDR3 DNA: TGTGCCAGCAGCCTCGGACAGGGGAGGACTGAAGCTTTCTTT
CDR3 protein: CASSLGQGRTEAFF

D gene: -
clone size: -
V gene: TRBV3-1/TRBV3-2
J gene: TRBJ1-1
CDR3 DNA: TGTGCCAGCAGCATGGACAGCCGGACTGAAGCTTTCTTT
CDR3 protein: CASSMDSRTEAFF

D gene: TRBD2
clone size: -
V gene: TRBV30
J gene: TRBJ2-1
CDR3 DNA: TGTGCCTGGAGTTCTATCGCTAGCGGGAGGGCCTACAATGAGCAGTTCTTC
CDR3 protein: CAWSSIASGRAYNEQFF

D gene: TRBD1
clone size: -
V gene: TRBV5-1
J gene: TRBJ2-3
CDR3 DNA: TGCGCCAGCTCCTACGACGGACAGGAGAGCACAGATACGCAGTATTTT
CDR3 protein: CASSYDGQESTDTQYF

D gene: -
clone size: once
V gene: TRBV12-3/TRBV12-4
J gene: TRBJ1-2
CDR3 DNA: TGTGCCAGCAGTTTGCAGGGTTATGGCTACACCTTC
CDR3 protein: CASSLQGYGYTF

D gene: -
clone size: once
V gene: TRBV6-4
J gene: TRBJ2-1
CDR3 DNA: TGTGCCAGCAGTGACTCAGGCCCGGGCAATGAGCAGTTCTTC
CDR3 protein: CASSDSGPGNEQFF

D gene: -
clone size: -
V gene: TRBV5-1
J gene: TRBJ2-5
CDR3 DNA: TGCGCCAGCAGCCCCCCCGGGGTTGTGGAGACCCAGTACTTC
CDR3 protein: CASSPPGVVETQYF

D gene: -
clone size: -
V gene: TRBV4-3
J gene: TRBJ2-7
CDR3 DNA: TGCGCCAGCAGCCAAACGGCAGGGTGGGAGCAGTACTTC
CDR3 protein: CASSQTAGWEQYF

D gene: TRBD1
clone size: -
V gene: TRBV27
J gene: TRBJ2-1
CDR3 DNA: TGTGCCAGCAGTTGGGGGGACAGGGGTAGCGATGAGCAGTTCTTC
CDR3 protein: CASSWGDRGSDEQFF

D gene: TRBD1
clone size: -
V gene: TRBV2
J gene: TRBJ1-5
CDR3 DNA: TGTGCCAGCAGGGTCGGGACAGGCAGTAATCAGCCCCAGCATTTT
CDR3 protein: CASRVGTGSNQPQHF

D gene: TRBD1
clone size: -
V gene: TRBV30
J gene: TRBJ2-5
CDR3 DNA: TGTGCCTGGAGTTCCGGGACAGGGTCAGAGACCCAGTACTTC
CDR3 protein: CAWSSGTGSETQYF

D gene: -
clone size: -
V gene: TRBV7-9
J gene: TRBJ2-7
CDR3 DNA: TGTGCCAGCAGCTTAGGTGTAGTTAGCTACGAGCAGTACTTC
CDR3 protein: CASSLGVVSYEQYF

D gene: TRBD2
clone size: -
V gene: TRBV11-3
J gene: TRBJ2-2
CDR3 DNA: TGTGCCAGCAGCTCCCGGACTAGCGGGAACACCGGGGAGCTGTTTTTT
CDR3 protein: CASSSRTSGNTGELFF

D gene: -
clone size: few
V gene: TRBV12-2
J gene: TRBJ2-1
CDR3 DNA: TGTGCAAGTCGCTTAGTGTGGCGGGAGGGGAATGAGCAGTTCTTC
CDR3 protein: CASRLVWREGNEQFF

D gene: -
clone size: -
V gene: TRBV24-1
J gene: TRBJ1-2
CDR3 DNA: TGTGCCACCAGTGCCGACTCTAACTATGGCTACACCTTC
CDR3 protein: CATSADSNYGYTF

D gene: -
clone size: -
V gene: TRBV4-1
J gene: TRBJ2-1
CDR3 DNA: TGCGCCAGCAGCTGGAGCTCCTACAATGAGCAGTTCTTC
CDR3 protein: CASSWSSYNEQFF

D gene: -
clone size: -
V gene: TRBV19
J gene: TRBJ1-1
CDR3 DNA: TGTGCCAGTAGCCACGGAGGGAACACTGAAGCTTTCTTT
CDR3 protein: CASSHGGNTEAFF

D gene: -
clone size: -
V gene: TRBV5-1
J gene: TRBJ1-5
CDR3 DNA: TGCGCCAGCAGCTTGGGAAGAGATCAGCCCCAGCATTTT
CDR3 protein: CASSLGRDQPQHF

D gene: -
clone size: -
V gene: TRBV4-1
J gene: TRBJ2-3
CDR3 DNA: TGCGCCAGCAGCCAAGCGCTAGTCGGAGATACGCAGTATTTT
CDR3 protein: CASSQALVGDTQYF